Below are 24 T cell receptor beta chains sequenced from a single sample in a study of sequential checkpoint blockade in melanoma. Treatment defined: randomized to nivolumab then ipilimumab (arm A) or the reverse (arm B). Clones were read by immunoSEQ multiplex PCR, and TCRdb kept only the in-frame ones, dropping some. This table has 5,500 or so clones, roughly 36% appearing once. Specimen: tumor tissue (inferred from file names), collected from a patient given nivolumab and ipilimumab in sequence. These receptors were obtained from a human donor with melanoma.

The V gene is TRBV12-1, the J gene TRBJ1-2; no check of the table's D call, TRBD1, against the DNA was made. TRBV12-1 is a recognized pseudogene. This CDR3 has 14 amino acids. The CDR3 DNA reads as TGTGCCAGCAGCGGGTACAGGGTATACTATGGCTACACCTTC. As protein: CASSGYRVYYGYTF.

This clone was counted once. This chain links TRBV10-2 with TRBJ2-7; D not resolved. V lost 0 bases, J lost 2 bases, and 14 bases lay in between. This CDR3 has 16 residues. Germline V gene sequence: CDR1 WSHSY, CDR2 SAAADI. Here the CDR3 reads CASSESMAPSPYEQYF. Written as DNA, the CDR3 is TGCGCCAGCAGTGAGTCGATGGCCCCTTCCCCCTACGAGCAGTACTTC.

The CDR3 protein is CASSYTSVYEQYF. The CDR3 nucleotides are TGCGCCAGCAGTTACACGTCGGTCTACGAGCAGTACTTC. The chain uses TRBV10-2 and TRBJ2-7; D ambiguous. Germline values: CDR1 WSHSY, CDR2 SAAADI. V lost 5 bases, J lost 3 bases, and 11 bases lay in between. The CDR3 length is 13 residues.

This chain connects TRBV29-1 to TRBJ1-3; the D is unclear. Germline V CDR1 and CDR2: SQVTM, ANQGSEA. The germline V and J ends were trimmed by 4 bases and 8 bases, with 12 bases remaining between them. The CDR3 spans 12 residues. DNA of the CDR3: TGCAGCGTTGGGATAATGGGAGACACCATATATTTT. It translates to CSVGIMGDTIYF.

The chain uses TRBV18 and TRBJ2-1; the D gene is possibly TRBD1 (5 bases). The ends were cut back, 2 bases at V and 8 bases at J, with 16 bases in the middle. This CDR3 has 15 amino acids. The V gene's germline CDR1 is KGHSH and CDR2 LQKENI. CDR3 nucleotide sequence: TGTGCCAGCTCACCAGGGGCAAGGATCGGCGATGAGCAGTTCTTC. Translation gives CASSPGARIGDEQFF.

By frequency in the sample, this clone is medium-sized. V usage is TRBV6-8 and J usage is TRBJ2-3; TRBD2 aligns across 8 bases. From germline, CDR1 is MNHGY and CDR2 SAAAGT. The CDR3 sequence is 13 residues long. Unmatched junction bases numbered 5, after V lost 10 bases and J lost 2 bases. The CDR3 bases are TGTGCCACCGGGAGGGCCCTCACAGATACGCAGTATTTT. It yields the protein CATGRALTDTQYF.

This clone has a count of ten or more. V is TRBV6-8 and J is TRBJ2-7; D possibly corresponds to TRBD1 (5 bases). Germline values: CDR1 MNHGY, CDR2 SAAAGT. The CDR3 spans 15 residues. Between the trimmed V and J ends, which lost 3 bases and 4 bases, there was a span of 16 bases. CDR3 coding DNA: TGTGCCAGCAGTTATGTGGGTGGGGCGGCTTACGAGCAGTACTTC. Protein: CASSYVGGAAYEQYF.

This clone was seen a single time. The chain is built from TRBV19 and TRBJ2-1; 9 nucleotides line up with TRBD2. The CDR3 has 20 residues. V gave up 2 bases and J gave up 0 bases; unmatched junction bases: 14. The V gene's germline CDR1 is LNHDA and CDR2 SQIVND (reference sequence). CDR3 nucleotide sequence: TGTGCCAGTAGTATATACGCGGGAGGGCTAGCTCAGGGCTCCTACAATGAGCAGTTCTTC. This translates into CASSIYAGGLAQGSYNEQFF.

The chain recombines TRBV18 with TRBJ1-1; D remains unclear. CDR3 length: 13 amino acids. CDR1 is KGHSH, CDR2 LQKENI, per germline. Trimming took off 2 bases at V and 6 bases at J, with 10 bases between the two ends. Here the CDR3 DNA reads TGTGCCAGCTCACCAAGGTACACGGCTGAAGCTTTCTTT. Protein sequence: CASSPRYTAEAFF.

The V and J genes are TRBV23-1 and TRBJ2-1; 10 nucleotides line up with TRBD2. TRBV23-1 is an open reading frame whose function is uncertain. The CDR3 runs to 16 residues. V shed 6 bases, J shed 3 bases, and the junction held 8 bases outside the gene matches. CDR3 nucleotide sequence: TGCGCCAGCAGCCAAGCAAGGACTAGCGGCTACAATGAGCAGTTCTTC. Amino acids: CASSQARTSGYNEQFF.

By proportion, this clone is medium-sized. The V gene is TRBV29-1, the J gene TRBJ1-1; D not resolved. From germline, CDR1 is SQVTM and CDR2 ANQGSEA. Trimming removed 4 bases at V and 0 bases at J, with 9 bases between. CDR3 length: 13 amino acids. The CDR3 sequence: CSVGVNMNTEAFF. The DNA for the CDR3 is TGCAGCGTTGGGGTAAACATGAACACTGAAGCTTTCTTT.

This clone was counted a few times. The chain is built from TRBV29-1 and TRBJ2-2, with unresolved D. Germline V gives CDR1 SQVTM, CDR2 ANQGSEA. The length of the CDR3 is 12 residues. Trimming shortened V by 4 bases and J by 4 bases, and 7 bases separated the two germline ends. The CDR3 loop reads CSVVDFTGELFF. Written as DNA, the CDR3 is TGCAGCGTTGTCGATTTCACCGGGGAGCTGTTTTTT.

The chain is built from TRBV5-1 and TRBJ1-5, with 9 bases matching TRBD1. The trim removed 0 bases at V and 5 bases at J, leaving 3 bases unmatched. This CDR3 contains 15 residues. Germline V gives CDR1 SGHRS, CDR2 YFSETQ. CDR3 nucleotides: TGCGCCAGCAGCTTGGGGGGACAGGGTTATCAGCCCCAGCATTTT. This encodes CASSLGGQGYQPQHF.

The CDR3 nucleotides are TGTGCCAGCAGTAGCGGGAGGGGGTTTGATACGCAGTATTTT. Protein sequence: CASSSGRGFDTQYF. The chain couples TRBV11-3 to TRBJ2-3; 11 nucleotides line up with TRBD2. The CDR3 runs to 14 residues. The ends lost 6 bases at V and 6 bases at J; junction bases unmatched: 5. Germline-derived CDR1 and CDR2 are SGHNT and YENEEA.

The sample holds a few counts of this clone. The chain uses TRBV10-2 and TRBJ2-7, with 11 nucleotides matching TRBD2. This CDR3 spans 16 amino acids. V lost 6 bases to trimming and J lost 3 bases; unmatched junction nucleotides: 10. The germline gives CDR1 WSHSY, CDR2 SAAADI. CDR3 sequence reads: CASSPRTGTSGYEQYF. The CDR3 DNA is TGCGCCAGCAGCCCACGAACCGGGACTAGCGGCTACGAGCAGTACTTC.

This clone was counted between two and nine times. The rearrangement links TRBV6-8 to TRBJ1-2; D not resolved. V lost 4 bases to trimming and J lost 1 base, with 7 bases between them. The length of the CDR3 is 13 residues. The germline CDR1 and CDR2 sequences are MNHGY and SAAAGT. CDR3: CASSFVINYGYTF. The CDR3 DNA sequence: TGTGCCAGCAGTTTTGTCATTAACTATGGCTACACCTTC.

This clone came up a few times. This chain links TRBV27 with TRBJ2-7; TRBD1 matches at 8 bases. V lost 6 bases, J lost 1 base, and 5 bases stayed unmatched. CDR3 size: 14 residues. Germline values: CDR1 MNHEY, CDR2 SMNVEV (reference sequence). In DNA, the CDR3 is TGTGCCAGCAGCCGGGGACAGGCGTCCTACGAGCAGTACTTC. Protein sequence: CASSRGQASYEQYF.

In this sample, this clone turned up a few times. This chain links TRBV10-2 with TRBJ1-5; weak D call: TRBD1 (5 bases). Germline V gene sequence: CDR1 WSHSY, CDR2 SAAADI. Trimming shortened V by 2 bases and J by 3 bases, and 14 bases separated the two germline ends. The CDR3 consists of 16 residues. The CDR3 nucleotides read TGCGCCAGCAGTGAGAAAGGTGGGGCCTTCAATCAGCCCCAGCATTTT. Its protein is CASSEKGGAFNQPQHF.

The V call is TRBV5-1, the J call TRBJ2-1; no definite D call. Germline V gene lookup returns CDR1 SGHRS and CDR2 YFSETQ. The CDR3 loop spans 16 amino acids. V was clipped by 2 bases and J by 4 bases, with 16 bases between them. CDR3 region: CASSLSTYRFYNEQFF. The DNA for the CDR3 is TGCGCCAGCAGCTTATCGACTTACCGATTTTACAATGAGCAGTTCTTC.

In this sample, this clone turned up a few times. This sequence joins TRBV15 and TRBJ2-5, with a weak D call TRBD2 (6 bases). The CDR3 spans 17 residues. The germline gives CDR1 LNHNV, CDR2 YYDKDF (reference sequence). V was trimmed by 3 bases and J by 2 bases, leaving 19 bases between them. CDR3 nucleotide sequence: TGTGCCACCAGCAGCCCGAACGTGGGAGGAAAGCAAGAGACCCAGTACTTC. It yields the protein CATSSPNVGGKQETQYF.

The V and J genes are TRBV6-8 and TRBJ2-1; TRBD1 agrees at 7 bases. Germline lookup yields CDR1 MNHGY and CDR2 SAAAGT. The CDR3 length is 16 residues. V lost 3 bases and J lost 2; bases outside the gene matches: 7. This CDR3 is CASSYRWDRAYNEQFF. The CDR3 nucleotides are TGTGCCAGCAGTTATAGATGGGACAGAGCCTACAATGAGCAGTTCTTC.

There are a few counts of this clone. The chain is built from TRBV30 and TRBJ2-1; 12 positions agree with TRBD2. V shed 0 bases and J 6 bases; nucleotides not matched to a gene: 3. Germline V gene sequence: CDR1 GTSNPN, CDR2 SVGIG (reference sequence). The CDR3 is 15 residues long. DNA for the CDR3: TGTGCCTGGAGTGTAACTAGCGGGAGGTTCAATGAGCAGTTCTTC. Protein product: CAWSVTSGRFNEQFF.

This clone turned up a few times. The chain has TRBV10-3 and TRBJ1-3, with a tentative D call TRBD1 (6 bases). Germline loops: CDR1 ENHRY, CDR2 SYGVKD. V lost 6 bases and J lost 4, with 13 bases in between. The CDR3 contains 14 residues. In DNA form, the CDR3 reads TGTGCCATCAGCCCCGCAGGGGCGGGAAACACCATATATTTT. Encoded protein: CAISPAGAGNTIYF.

This clone was detected only a few times. The genes are TRBV11-3 and TRBJ2-7; D unclear. The CDR3 length is 14 residues. Germline CDR1 SGHNT, CDR2 YENEEA. V was cut by 0 bases and J by 7 bases, with 13 bases left in between. The CDR3 bases are TGTGCCAGCAGCTTAGATCAAGTCGCTCGAGAGCAGTACTTC. Translation gives CASSLDQVAREQYF.